This record looks at one TCR beta chain sequence and its context. Time point described: recipient sample about 28 days before transplant, after cytoreduction. Sequenced by immunoSEQ multiplex PCR; TCRdb stores in-frame clones only, minus some. The sample consists of tens of thousands of clones, about 95% of them appearing once. The sample is drawn from a study of T cell clonotyping in hematopoietic cell transplantation. The CDR3 is 18 residues long. From germline, CDR1 is MNHNS and CDR2 SASEGT. Trimming cost V 1 base and J 8 bases; bases outside gene matches: 12. Material: peripheral blood mononuclear cells, obtained before stem cell transplant. The chain links TRBV6-1 to TRBJ2-1; 12 bases agree with TRBD2. The clonotype comes from a woman aged 45-65 years with acute myeloid leukemia. Some clones in this sample may be carry-over from other donors' samples. Here the CDR3 DNA reads TGTGCCAGCAGTGAAGAAGCTAGCGGGGGGGCCAGGGTATATGAGCAGTTCTTC. Amino acids: CASSEEASGGARVYEQFF.